The clone carrying this T cell receptor beta chain was picked up one time. No antigen is known for it. Clones were sequenced by immunoSEQ multiplex PCR, and TCRdb holds only the in-frame ones, with some missing. The repertoire includes 100,000 to 150,000 clones, roughly 91% of them detected once, and about 1.1% sits in the top ten. The data were obtained in a study of T cell responses to AZD1222 COVID-19 vaccine. Whole-study findings and limits: Donors were mostly white British, more females; clonal diversity possibly underestimated. Spike-wide coverage was observed for vaccine-associated CD4 TCRs, with dominant responses at 160-218 and 743-854.

Pooling covered second doses at about 4 or about 12 weeks. The CDR3 sequence is 12 residues long. The V gene lost 2 bases and the J gene lost 5 bases, with 6 bases spanning the gap. Germline CDR1 MDHEN, CDR2 SYDVKM. The clonotype was recovered from an adult who received the AZD1222 COVID-19 vaccine. The chain is built from TRBV28 and TRBJ1-1; no firm D call. This specimen consisted of peripheral blood, obtained 28 days after the second AZD1222 dose. The CDR3 nucleotides are TGTGCCAGCAGTTTACGCGAGACTGAAGCTTTCTTT. Its translation is CASSLRETEAFF.